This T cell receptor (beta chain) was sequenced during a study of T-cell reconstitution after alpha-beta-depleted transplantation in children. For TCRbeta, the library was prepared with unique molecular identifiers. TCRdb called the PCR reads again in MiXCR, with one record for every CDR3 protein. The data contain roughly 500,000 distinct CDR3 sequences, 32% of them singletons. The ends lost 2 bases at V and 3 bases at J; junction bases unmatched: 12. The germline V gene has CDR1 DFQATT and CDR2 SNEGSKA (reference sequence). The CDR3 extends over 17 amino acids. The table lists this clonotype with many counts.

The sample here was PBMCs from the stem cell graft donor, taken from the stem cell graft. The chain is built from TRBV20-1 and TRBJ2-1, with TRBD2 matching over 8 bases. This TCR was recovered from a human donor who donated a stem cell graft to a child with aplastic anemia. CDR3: CSARSIPLAGNYNEQFF. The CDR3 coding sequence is TGCAGTGCTAGATCAATCCCTTTAGCGGGGAACTACAATGAGCAGTTCTTC.